Listed below are T cell receptor beta chains from one sample, sequenced in a study of identical twins. TCRdb re-called the 5' RACE reads through MiXCR, storing one row per CDR3 protein. The data show approximately 1.8 million distinct CDR3 sequences, 25% to 35% seen once. Source material: cord blood. The source is a newborn girl in good health. Both conserved end residues are part of each CDR3. The D gene is left open where the match is weak. Size values are once, few and many counts, or a class for expanded clones, and some rows have none.

d_gene: TRBD2; v_gene: TRBV25-1; j_gene: TRBJ2-7; abundance: few; CDR3nt: TGTGCCAGCAGTGTAGCTAGCGGGAAGTACGAGCAGTACTTC; CDR3aa: CASSVASGKYEQYF
d_gene: NA; v_gene: TRBV12-3/TRBV12-4; j_gene: TRBJ2-3; abundance: many; CDR3nt: TGTGCCAGCAGTTTAGCGGGAGACCCCGGGGATACGCAGTATTTT; CDR3aa: CASSLAGDPGDTQYF
d_gene: TRBD2; v_gene: TRBV28; j_gene: TRBJ2-7; abundance: few; CDR3nt: TGTGCCAGCACTCGGGAGGGCTACGAGCAGTACTTC; CDR3aa: CASTREGYEQYF
d_gene: TRBD2; v_gene: TRBV27; j_gene: TRBJ2-7; abundance: NA; CDR3nt: TGTGCCACAGCACCGGGGGGGTCCTACGAGCAGTACTTC; CDR3aa: CATAPGGSYEQYF
d_gene: TRBD2; v_gene: TRBV6-5; j_gene: TRBJ2-1; abundance: NA; CDR3nt: TGTGCCAGCAGTTACGGGACTAGCGGGAATGAGCAGTTCTTC; CDR3aa: CASSYGTSGNEQFF
d_gene: NA; v_gene: TRBV20-1; j_gene: TRBJ2-2; abundance: NA; CDR3nt: TGCAGTGCTAGTCCCGGGGCTCCTAACACCGGGGAGCTGTTTTTT; CDR3aa: CSASPGAPNTGELFF
d_gene: NA; v_gene: TRBV7-2; j_gene: TRBJ2-7; abundance: NA; CDR3nt: TGTGCCTGCAGCTTAGCAGGGACGGGTTCCTACGAGCAGTACTTC; CDR3aa: CACSLAGTGSYEQYF
d_gene: TRBD2; v_gene: TRBV5-1; j_gene: TRBJ2-3; abundance: few; CDR3nt: TGCGCCAGCAGCTTCACTAGCGGGGCAGTCACAGATACGCAGTATTTT; CDR3aa: CASSFTSGAVTDTQYF
d_gene: NA; v_gene: TRBV25-1; j_gene: TRBJ2-1; abundance: NA; CDR3nt: TGTGCCAGCAGTGACGGGGTCCAGTTCTTC; CDR3aa: CASSDGVQFF
d_gene: NA; v_gene: TRBV20-1; j_gene: TRBJ2-3; abundance: NA; CDR3nt: TGCAGTGCTGATTTTGGACAGAAGGACACAGATACGCAGTATTTT; CDR3aa: CSADFGQKDTDTQYF
d_gene: NA; v_gene: TRBV20-1; j_gene: TRBJ1-1; abundance: NA; CDR3nt: TGCAGTGCTAGCCGGGTAGACACTGAAGCTTTCTTT; CDR3aa: CSASRVDTEAFF
d_gene: NA; v_gene: TRBV11-3; j_gene: TRBJ2-1; abundance: NA; CDR3nt: TGTGCCAGCAGCTTCCGGGGATGGAATGAGCAGTTCTTC; CDR3aa: CASSFRGWNEQFF
d_gene: NA; v_gene: TRBV11-1; j_gene: TRBJ2-1; abundance: NA; CDR3nt: TGTGCCAGCAGCTTAGCCAGGCGCCTGCTAACTGATAGGGGGGTGCCCTACAATGAGCAGTTCTTC; CDR3aa: CASSLARRLLTDRGVPYNEQFF
d_gene: TRBD1; v_gene: TRBV29-1; j_gene: TRBJ2-5; abundance: NA; CDR3nt: TGCAGCGTTGCCTGGACAGGGGGCAATGAGCAGTACTTC; CDR3aa: CSVAWTGGNEQYF
d_gene: TRBD1; v_gene: TRBV6-6; j_gene: TRBJ1-1; abundance: few; CDR3nt: TGTGCCAGTACAACGACAGGGACGAACACTGAAGCTTTCTTT; CDR3aa: CASTTTGTNTEAFF
d_gene: TRBD2; v_gene: TRBV7-2; j_gene: TRBJ2-1; abundance: few; CDR3nt: TGTGCCAGCAGCCCCTCATTACTAGCGGGAGTAACACACAATGAGCAGTTCTTC; CDR3aa: CASSPSLLAGVTHNEQFF
d_gene: TRBD1; v_gene: TRBV6-8; j_gene: TRBJ2-7; abundance: few; CDR3nt: TGTGCCAGCAGTTACGCCCCCAACCGGACAGGATCCTACGAGCAGTACTTC; CDR3aa: CASSYAPNRTGSYEQYF
d_gene: TRBD2; v_gene: TRBV20-1; j_gene: TRBJ2-7; abundance: NA; CDR3nt: TGCAGTGCTAGGACTAGCGGGTATTCCTACAATGAGCAGTACTTC; CDR3aa: CSARTSGYSYNEQYF
d_gene: NA; v_gene: TRBV12-3/TRBV12-4; j_gene: TRBJ2-1; abundance: NA; CDR3nt: TGTGCCAGCAGTTTAGGTGGGGTTTACGGGAATGAGCAGTTCTTC; CDR3aa: CASSLGGVYGNEQFF
d_gene: NA; v_gene: TRBV2; j_gene: TRBJ2-1; abundance: few; CDR3nt: TGTGCCAGCAGTGTCCGGGAGTCCTACAATGAGCAGTTCTTC; CDR3aa: CASSVRESYNEQFF
d_gene: NA; v_gene: TRBV7-2; j_gene: TRBJ2-1; abundance: NA; CDR3nt: TGTGCCAGCAGCTTAGTGAGGACGGGGGCCTACAATGAGCAGTTCTTC; CDR3aa: CASSLVRTGAYNEQFF
d_gene: NA; v_gene: TRBV3-1; j_gene: TRBJ2-3; abundance: few; CDR3nt: TGTGCCAGCAGCCAAGTTCGGGGCCTCACAGATACGCAGTATTTT; CDR3aa: CASSQVRGLTDTQYF
d_gene: NA; v_gene: TRBV18; j_gene: TRBJ2-1; abundance: NA; CDR3nt: TGTGCCAGCTCACATCTCTCCCGGGACATCTTAGCCTACGAGCAGTTCTTC; CDR3aa: CASSHLSRDILAYEQFF
d_gene: NA; v_gene: TRBV7-2; j_gene: TRBJ2-3; abundance: NA; CDR3nt: TGTGCCAGCAGCTTATATGGGGGAGTGGCCACAGATACGCAGTATTTT; CDR3aa: CASSLYGGVATDTQYF
d_gene: NA; v_gene: TRBV20-1; j_gene: TRBJ1-2; abundance: few; CDR3nt: TGCAGTGCTAGAATAACAGGCAACTATGGCTACACCTTC; CDR3aa: CSARITGNYGYTF
d_gene: NA; v_gene: TRBV20-1; j_gene: TRBJ2-3; abundance: few; CDR3nt: TGCAGTGCTAGTTACCGGGAGTTTACAGATACGCAGTATTTT; CDR3aa: CSASYREFTDTQYF
d_gene: NA; v_gene: TRBV25-1; j_gene: TRBJ1-5; abundance: few; CDR3nt: TGTGCCAGCAGTGAATTTTATAGCAATCAGCCCCAGCATTTT; CDR3aa: CASSEFYSNQPQHF
d_gene: NA; v_gene: TRBV5-1; j_gene: TRBJ2-3; abundance: few; CDR3nt: TGCGCCAGCAGGCCGGGTCAAAATCTTAGGGATACGCAGTATTTT; CDR3aa: CASRPGQNLRDTQYF
d_gene: TRBD1; v_gene: TRBV6-6; j_gene: TRBJ2-3; abundance: once; CDR3nt: TGTGCCAGCAGAACACAAGGGGGCGAGGGCACAGATACGCAGTATTTT; CDR3aa: CASRTQGGEGTDTQYF
d_gene: TRBD2; v_gene: TRBV28; j_gene: TRBJ2-7; abundance: few; CDR3nt: TGTGCCAGCAGTCGACCAGCTAGCGGGAGCTCCTACGAGCAGTACTTC; CDR3aa: CASSRPASGSSYEQYF
d_gene: NA; v_gene: TRBV6-6; j_gene: TRBJ1-2; abundance: few; CDR3nt: TGTGCCAGCAGTTACGTCGGGTCCCCCCGCTATGGCTACACCTTC; CDR3aa: CASSYVGSPRYGYTF
d_gene: TRBD2; v_gene: TRBV4-2; j_gene: TRBJ2-3; abundance: few; CDR3nt: TGTGCCAGCAGCCACGATCGGGCTAGCGGGAGAGCCGTCCCCACAGATACGCAGTATTTT; CDR3aa: CASSHDRASGRAVPTDTQYF
d_gene: TRBD1; v_gene: TRBV10-3; j_gene: TRBJ1-6; abundance: NA; CDR3nt: TGTGCCATCAGTGAGGGGACAGCCTTGGGATCACCCCTCCACTTT; CDR3aa: CAISEGTALGSPLHF